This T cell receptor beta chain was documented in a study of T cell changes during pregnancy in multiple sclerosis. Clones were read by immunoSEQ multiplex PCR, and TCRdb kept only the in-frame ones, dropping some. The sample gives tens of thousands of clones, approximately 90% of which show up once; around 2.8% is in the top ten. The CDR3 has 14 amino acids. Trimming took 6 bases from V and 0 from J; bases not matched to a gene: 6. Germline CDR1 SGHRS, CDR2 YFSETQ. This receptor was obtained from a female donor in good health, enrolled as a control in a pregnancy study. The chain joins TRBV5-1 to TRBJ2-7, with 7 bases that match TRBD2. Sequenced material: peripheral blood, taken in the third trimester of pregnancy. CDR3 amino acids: CASNLGTTSYEQYF. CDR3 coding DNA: TGCGCCAGCAACCTCGGGACTACCTCCTACGAGCAGTACTTC.